These 28 T cell receptor beta chains share one sample of origin, sequenced in a study of cytomegalovirus exposure and HLA in healthy donors. Primers included in the PCR were 60 Vbeta and 13 Jbeta primers. TCRdb's table, derived via immunoSEQ multiplex PCR, lists solely in-frame clones and lacks some. Its clone listing holds more than 95,000 clones. Sequencing input: PBMCs. The receptors originated from a man between 18 and 35 years old in good health and CMV-seronegative.

The chain has TRBV29-1 and TRBJ2-7, with 7 bases that match TRBD1. CDR1 and CDR2 (germline): SQVTM, ANQGSEA. The CDR3 has 12 amino acids. V was pared by 8 bases and J by 2 bases, with 6 bases of the junction left unmatched. The CDR3 coding sequence is TGCAGCTTCTACAGGGGACCCTACGAGCAGTACTTC. It codes for CSFYRGPYEQYF.

V is TRBV28 and J is TRBJ1-2; D not resolved. The germline V gene encodes CDR1 MDHEN and CDR2 SYDVKM. The CDR3 extends over 13 amino acids. V lost 2 bases, J lost 3 bases, and 7 bases lay in between. CDR3: CASSLMSYYGYTF. The CDR3 DNA sequence: TGTGCCAGCAGTTTAATGAGTTACTATGGCTACACCTTC.

The chain joins TRBV28 to TRBJ1-1; D is perhaps TRBD1 (6 bases). Trimming took 6 bases from V and 8 from J, leaving 10 bases between them. The length of the CDR3 is 11 residues. The germline gives CDR1 MDHEN, CDR2 SYDVKM. The CDR3 protein is CASRGQPEAFF. The CDR3 DNA follows: TGTGCCAGCAGAGGACAGCCGGAAGCTTTCTTT.

The rearrangement joins TRBV5-6 to TRBJ1-5, with D maybe TRBD1 (6 bases). Germline assignment: CDR1 SGHDT and CDR2 YYEEEE. V was cut by 4 bases and J by 3 bases, with 11 bases left in between. The CDR3 has 14 residues. CDR3 loop: CASSTGQNNQPQHF. The CDR3 region has the DNA TGTGCCAGCAGCACCGGACAGAACAATCAGCCCCAGCATTTT.

V usage is TRBV7-3 and J usage is TRBJ1-3; D is unclear. V was trimmed by 2 bases and J by 4 bases, leaving 12 bases between them. This CDR3 is 15 amino acids long. Germline V gives CDR1 SGHTA, CDR2 FQGTGA. Written as DNA, the CDR3 is TGTGCCAGCAGCTTACCCCGGCCGGGAGGAAACACCATATATTTT. Protein: CASSLPRPGGNTIYF.

The chain carries TRBV7-3 and TRBJ1-6; TRBD1 matches 8 bases. J gave up 9 bases and V 1 base, and 2 bases lay outside the gene matches. Germline V CDR1 and CDR2: SGHTA, FQGTGA. There are 14 residues in the CDR3. CDR3 nucleotide sequence: TGTGCCAGCAGCTTAAGGCAGGGGGCTTCACCCCTCCACTTT. Its translation is CASSLRQGASPLHF.

The chain couples TRBV25-1 to TRBJ1-6; tentative D call: TRBD1 (6 bases). The length of the CDR3 is 13 residues. The germline V gene encodes CDR1 MGHDK and CDR2 SYGVNS. V lost 2 bases to trimming and J lost 9 bases, with 8 bases between them. This chain's CDR3 is CASSELGGSPLHF. CDR3 nucleotides: TGTGCCAGCAGTGAACTAGGGGGTTCACCCCTCCACTTT.

CDR3 nucleotides: TGTGCCAGCAGCTCCCGGGACAGGGGGCCACTAAACTATGGCTACACCTTC. It is translated as CASSSRDRGPLNYGYTF. The chain combines TRBV13 with TRBJ1-2, with 12 positions matching TRBD1. Germline V lookup: CDR1 PRHDT, CDR2 FYEKMQ (reference sequence). V gave up 4 bases and J gave up 2 bases; unmatched junction bases: 8. This CDR3 has 17 residues.

The chain has TRBV7-8 and TRBJ2-3; 8 bases are shared with TRBD2. Germline V lookup: CDR1 SGHVS, CDR2 FQNEAQ. V gave up 1 base and J gave up 2 bases; unmatched junction bases: 5. This CDR3 has 16 residues. DNA for the CDR3: TGTGCCAGCAGCTTAGGGACTAGCCCTTTCACAGATACGCAGTATTTT. Translating it yields CASSLGTSPFTDTQYF.

The chain carries TRBV7-9 and TRBJ2-6, with 9 bases that match TRBD2. V was clipped by 4 bases and J by 1 base; unmatched bases: 11. The CDR3 length is 19 residues. Germline values: CDR1 SEHNR, CDR2 FQNEAQ (reference sequence). Here the CDR3 reads CASSSPRGGGLSGANVLTF. The CDR3 nucleotides are TGTGCCAGCAGCTCTCCACGCGGGGGGGGACTTTCTGGGGCCAACGTCCTGACTTTC.

This chain uses TRBV9 with TRBJ2-3, with TRBD2 identical over 7 bases. The trim removed 2 bases at V and 6 bases at J, leaving 0 bases unmatched. The CDR3 loop spans 12 amino acids. Germline V gene sequence: CDR1 SGDLS, CDR2 YYNGEE. The CDR3 DNA sequence: TGTGCCAGCAGCGTGGGGGGGGATACGCAGTATTTT. Encoded protein: CASSVGGDTQYF.

The V and J genes are TRBV2 and TRBJ1-5; tentative D call: TRBD1 (6 bases). This CDR3 is built from 15 residues. Trimming took off 5 bases at V and 4 bases at J, with 15 bases between the two ends. Germline V gene lookup returns CDR1 SNHLY and CDR2 FYNNEI. This CDR3 reads CASSPRGAFNQPQHF. CDR3 bases: TGTGCCAGCAGTCCCCGGGGGGCCTTTAATCAGCCCCAGCATTTT.

The rearrangement joins TRBV5-6 to TRBJ2-5; 8 bases are a match to TRBD1. From germline, CDR1 is SGHDT and CDR2 YYEEEE. After removal of 1 base from V and 4 bases from J, the junction contained 3 bases not matched to a gene. The CDR3 sequence is 14 residues long. DNA for the CDR3: TGTGCCAGCAGCTTGTTCCAGGGGGCAGAGACCCAGTACTTC. Protein product: CASSLFQGAETQYF. Full variable domain (remainder filled in from reference TRBV5-6 and TRBJ2-5): DAGVTQSPTHLIKTRGQQVTLRCSPKSGHDTVSWYQQALGQGPQFIFQYYEEEERQRGNFPDRFSGHQFPNYSSELNVNALLLGDSALYLCASSLFQGAETQYFGPGTRLLVL.

The V and J genes are TRBV19 and TRBJ1-1; possible D gene TRBD1, 5 bases. There are 15 residues in the CDR3. Trimming removed 5 bases at V and 0 bases at J, with 13 bases between. CDR1 and CDR2 (germline): LNHDA, SQIVND (reference sequence). The CDR3 bases are TGTGCCAGTAGTCCAGACAGTTACATGAACACTGAAGCTTTCTTT. This sequence encodes CASSPDSYMNTEAFF. Looking up the rest from reference TRBV19 and TRBJ1-1 gives the full variable domain: DGGITQSPKYLFRKEGQNVTLSCEQNLNHDAMYWYRQDPGQGLRLIYYSQIVNDFQKGDIAEGYSVSREKKESFPLTVTSAQKNPTAFYLCASSPDSYMNTEAFFGQGTRLTVV.

The chain has TRBV18 and TRBJ2-7, with D possibly TRBD1 on 6 matching bases. Trimming left V 3 bases short and J 3 bases short, with 12 bases between. The CDR3 has 14 amino acids. Germline-derived CDR1 and CDR2 are KGHSH and LQKENI. The CDR3 spells CASSPGTTVYEQYF. The CDR3, as DNA: TGTGCCAGCTCACCCGGGACAACAGTCTACGAGCAGTACTTC. Full variable domain (outside the CDR3, taken from reference TRBV18 and TRBJ2-7): NAGVMQNPRHLVRRRGQEARLRCSPMKGHSHVYWYRQLPEEGLKFMVYLQKENIIDESGMPKERFSAEFPKEGPSILRIQQVVRGDSAAYFCASSPGTTVYEQYFGPGTRLTVT.

The J gene is TRBJ2-2, the V gene TRBV7-6, with 8 bases fitting TRBD2. CDR1 SGHVS and CDR2 FNYEAQ come from the germline V gene. After removal of 2 bases from V and 9 bases from J, the junction contained 11 bases not matched to a gene. This CDR3 has 16 amino acids. The CDR3: CASSLSASGGGRELFF. For the CDR3, the DNA is TGTGCCAGCAGCTTATCCGCCAGCGGGGGCGGCAGGGAGCTGTTTTTT.

A word on this clone: Because the CDR3's place on the DNA is in doubt, the DNA is left out and the CDR3 is given as listed by TCRdb. The chain carries TRBV29-1 and TRBJ2-1; TRBD1 is taken as the D call from the table, unchecked against the DNA. The CDR3 length is 15 residues, termini included. CDR1 is SQVTM, CDR2 ANQGSEA, per germline. The CDR3 loop is CSVISLQRRDRVEFF.

The CDR3, as DNA: TGCGCCAGCAGCTTGGTGGGCGGACTAGCGGGGATAGAGACCCAGTACTTC. This translates into CASSLVGGLAGIETQYF. V is TRBV5-1 and J is TRBJ2-5; the match to TRBD2 covers 12 bases. Germline CDR1 reads SGHRS; CDR2 reads YFSETQ. The length of the CDR3 is 17 residues. V lost 0 bases and J lost 4; bases outside the gene matches: 7. Looking up the rest from reference TRBV5-1 and TRBJ2-5 gives the full variable domain: KAGVTQTPRYLIKTRGQQVTLSCSPISGHRSVSWYQQTPGQGLQFLFEYFSETQRNKGNFPGRFSGRQFSNSRSEMNVSTLELGDSALYLCASSLVGGLAGIETQYFGPGTRLLVL.

J is TRBJ1-3 and V is TRBV4-1; D is unresolved. CDR1 MGHRA and CDR2 YSYEKL come from the germline V gene. This CDR3 spans 15 amino acids. V dropped 0 bases and J dropped 4 bases, with 10 bases sitting between them. Here the CDR3 reads CASSQDGVRGNTIYF. For the CDR3, the DNA is TGCGCCAGCAGCCAAGACGGGGTAAGAGGAAACACCATATATTTT.

The rearrangement uses TRBV19 and TRBJ2-1; unclear D gene. Trimming removed 3 bases at V and 3 bases at J, with 12 bases between. CDR1 LNHDA and CDR2 SQIVND come from the germline V gene (reference sequence). This CDR3 has 15 amino acids. For the CDR3, the DNA is TGTGCCAGTAGTATTTCGCCCGGTAACTACAATGAGCAGTTCTTC. This sequence encodes CASSISPGNYNEQFF.

This rearrangement joins TRBV6-5 to TRBJ2-5, with TRBD1 identical over 9 bases. Losses at the gene ends were 7 bases for V and 5 bases for J; bases not matched to a gene: 5. The CDR3 is 13 residues long. CDR1 and CDR2 (germline): MNHEY, SVGAGI. CDR3 DNA sequence: TGTGCCAGCAAACAGGGGGCGAGGGAGACCCAGTACTTC. Translated, it gives CASKQGARETQYF.

The chain is built from TRBV4-1 and TRBJ2-7; 8 nucleotides agree with TRBD1. CDR1 is MGHRA and CDR2 is YSYEKL in the germline V gene. The V segment lost 1 base and the J segment 2 bases; nucleotides outside the gene matches: 7. The CDR3 runs 16 residues. CDR3 DNA sequence: TGCGCCAGCAGCCAAGGCGCGGACAGGGCCGCCTACGAGCAGTACTTC. It specifies CASSQGADRAAYEQYF.

J is TRBJ2-1 and V is TRBV29-1; TRBD2 might be the D (5 bases). The V end lost 1 base, the J end lost 7 bases, and 17 bases lay between the germline ends. This CDR3 is built from 15 residues. Germline CDR1 SQVTM, CDR2 ANQGSEA. CDR3 DNA: TGCAGCGTTGAAGTTCCCGGGATTGGCTATAATGAGCAGTTCTTC. Its translation: CSVEVPGIGYNEQFF.

The V and J genes are TRBV25-1 and TRBJ2-5; 10 bases are shared with TRBD2. The J call may be in error: the DNA end matches TRBJ2-7 better. CDR1 and CDR2 (germline): MGHDK, SYGVNS. The CDR3 is 14 residues long. Here the CDR3 reads CASSRTSGTYEQYF. The DNA of the CDR3 is TGTGCCAGCAGTAGGACTAGCGGAACCTACGAGCAGTACTTC.

This sequence joins TRBV6-5 and TRBJ2-5; D might be TRBD1 (6 bases). Trimming cost V 5 bases and J 2 bases, with 15 bases left between them. Germline CDR1 reads MNHEY; CDR2 reads SVGAGI. This CDR3 is 15 amino acids long. CDR3 in DNA: TGTGCCAGCAGTCCCGAGTACAGGGAACAAGAGACCCAGTACTTC. Translation gives CASSPEYREQETQYF.

The CDR3 protein is CAWSVGSPQHF. The CDR3 DNA is TGTGCCTGGAGTGTCGGGTCGCCCCAGCATTTT. The V call is TRBV30, the J call TRBJ1-5; D gene unclear. The CDR3 runs to 11 residues. The germline gives CDR1 GTSNPN, CDR2 SVGIG (reference sequence). V was trimmed by 0 bases and J by 9 bases, leaving 6 bases between them.

The V gene is TRBV10-2, the J gene TRBJ2-5; tentatively, D is TRBD2 (6 bases). V dropped 10 bases and J dropped 2 bases, with 14 bases sitting between them. Germline CDR1 is WSHSY and CDR2 is SAAADI. The CDR3 is made up of 13 amino acids. The CDR3 protein is CATRDSSQETQYF. In nucleotides, the CDR3 is TGCGCCACCCGGGACTCCTCACAAGAGACCCAGTACTTC.

J is TRBJ1-2 and V is TRBV29-1, with a weak D call TRBD1 (5 bases). There are 12 residues in the CDR3. V lost 0 bases and J 9 bases, leaving 11 bases between the germline ends. Germline CDR1 and CDR2: SQVTM and ANQGSEA. The CDR3 coding sequence is TGCAGCGTTGAAGACGTTAACAGGAGCTACACCTTC. Its protein is CSVEDVNRSYTF.